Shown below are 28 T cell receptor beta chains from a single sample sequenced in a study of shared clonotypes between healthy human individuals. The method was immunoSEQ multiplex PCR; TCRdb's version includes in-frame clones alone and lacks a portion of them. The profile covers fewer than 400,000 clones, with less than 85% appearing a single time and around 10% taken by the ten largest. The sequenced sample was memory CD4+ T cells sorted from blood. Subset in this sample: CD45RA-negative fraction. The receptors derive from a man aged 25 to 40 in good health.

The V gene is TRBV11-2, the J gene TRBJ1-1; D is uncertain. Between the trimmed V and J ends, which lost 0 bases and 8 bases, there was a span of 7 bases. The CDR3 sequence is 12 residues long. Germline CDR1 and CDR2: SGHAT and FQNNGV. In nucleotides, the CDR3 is TGTGCCAGCAGCTTAGAATTTGGAGAAGCTTTCTTT. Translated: CASSLEFGEAFF.

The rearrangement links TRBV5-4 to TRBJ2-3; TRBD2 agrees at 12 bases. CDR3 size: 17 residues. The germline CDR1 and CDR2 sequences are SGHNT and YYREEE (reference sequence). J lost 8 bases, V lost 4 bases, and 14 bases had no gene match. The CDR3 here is CASSPRLAGGQSGTQYF. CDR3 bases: TGTGCCAGCAGCCCTCGGCTAGCGGGAGGGCAATCGGGTACGCAGTATTTT.

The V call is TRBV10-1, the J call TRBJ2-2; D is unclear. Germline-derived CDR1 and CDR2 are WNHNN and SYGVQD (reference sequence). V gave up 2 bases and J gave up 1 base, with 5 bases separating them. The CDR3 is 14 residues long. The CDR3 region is CASSELLNTGELFF. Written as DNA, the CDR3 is TGCGCCAGCAGTGAGCTCCTGAACACCGGGGAGCTGTTTTTT.

DNA for the CDR3: TGTGCCAGTAGTATCAGGCTAGCGGGACTATACAATGAGCAGTTCTTC. Its protein product is CASSIRLAGLYNEQFF. The chain employs TRBV19 and TRBJ2-1, with 9 bases that match TRBD2. Germline assignment: CDR1 LNHDA and CDR2 SQIVND (reference sequence). Unmatched junction bases numbered 7, after V lost 3 bases and J lost 4 bases. CDR3 length: 16 amino acids.

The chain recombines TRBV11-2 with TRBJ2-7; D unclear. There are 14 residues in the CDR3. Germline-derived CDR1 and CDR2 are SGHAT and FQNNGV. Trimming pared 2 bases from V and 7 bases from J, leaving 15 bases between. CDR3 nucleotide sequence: TGTGCCAGCAGCTTACGGCCAGACCTGGGGGAGCAGTACTTC. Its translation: CASSLRPDLGEQYF.

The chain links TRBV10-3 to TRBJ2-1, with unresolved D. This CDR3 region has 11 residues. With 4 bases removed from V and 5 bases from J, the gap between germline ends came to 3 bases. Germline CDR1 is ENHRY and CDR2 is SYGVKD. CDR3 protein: CAISGDNEQFF. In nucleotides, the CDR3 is TGTGCCATCAGTGGGGACAATGAGCAGTTCTTC.

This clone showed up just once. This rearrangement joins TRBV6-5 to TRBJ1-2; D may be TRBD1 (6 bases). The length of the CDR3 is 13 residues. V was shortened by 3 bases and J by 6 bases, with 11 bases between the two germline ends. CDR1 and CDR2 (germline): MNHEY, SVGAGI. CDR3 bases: TGTGCCAGCAGTTATACAGGGACGCATGGCTACACCTTC. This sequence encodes CASSYTGTHGYTF.

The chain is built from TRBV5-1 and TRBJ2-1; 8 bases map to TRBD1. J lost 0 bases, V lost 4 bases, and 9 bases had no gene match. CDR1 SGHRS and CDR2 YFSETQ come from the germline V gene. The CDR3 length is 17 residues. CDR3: CASSQATGTGSYNEQFF. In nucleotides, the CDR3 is TGCGCCAGCAGCCAGGCCACCGGGACAGGCTCCTACAATGAGCAGTTCTTC. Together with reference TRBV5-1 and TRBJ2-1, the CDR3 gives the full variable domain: KAGVTQTPRYLIKTRGQQVTLSCSPISGHRSVSWYQQTPGQGLQFLFEYFSETQRNKGNFPGRFSGRQFSNSRSEMNVSTLELGDSALYLCASSQATGTGSYNEQFFGPGTRLTVL.

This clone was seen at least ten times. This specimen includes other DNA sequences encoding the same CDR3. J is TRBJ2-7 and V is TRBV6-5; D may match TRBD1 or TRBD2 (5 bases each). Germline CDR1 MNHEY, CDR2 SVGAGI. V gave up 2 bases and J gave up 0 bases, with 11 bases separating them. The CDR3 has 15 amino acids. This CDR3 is CASSYGGLGSYEQYF. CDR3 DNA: TGTGCCAGCAGTTACGGGGGTCTGGGCTCCTACGAGCAGTACTTC.

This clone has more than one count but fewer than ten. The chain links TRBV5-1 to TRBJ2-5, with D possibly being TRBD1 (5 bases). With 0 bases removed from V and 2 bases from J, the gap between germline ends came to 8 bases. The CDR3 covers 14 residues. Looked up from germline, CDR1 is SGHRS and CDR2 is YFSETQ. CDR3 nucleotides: TGCGCCAGCAGCTTGGCAGGGCTACAAGAGACCCAGTACTTC. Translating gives CASSLAGLQETQYF.

Here the CDR3 DNA reads TGTGCCAGCAGCACTCCGGGACAAGGGGACACTGAAGCTTTCTTT. Amino acid sequence: CASSTPGQGDTEAFF. The V and J genes are TRBV5-5 and TRBJ1-1; D may be TRBD1 (6 bases). Germline V gene lookup returns CDR1 SGHKS and CDR2 YYEKEE (reference sequence). The CDR3 contains 15 residues. Trimming pared 4 bases from V and 3 bases from J, leaving 16 bases between.

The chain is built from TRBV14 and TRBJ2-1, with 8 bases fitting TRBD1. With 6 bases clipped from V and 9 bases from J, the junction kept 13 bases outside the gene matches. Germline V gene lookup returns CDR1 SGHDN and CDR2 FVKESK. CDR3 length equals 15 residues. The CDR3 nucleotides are TGTGCCAGCAGTTTCGACAGGGGTCCCAGCGGTGAGCAGTTCTTC. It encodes CASSFDRGPSGEQFF.

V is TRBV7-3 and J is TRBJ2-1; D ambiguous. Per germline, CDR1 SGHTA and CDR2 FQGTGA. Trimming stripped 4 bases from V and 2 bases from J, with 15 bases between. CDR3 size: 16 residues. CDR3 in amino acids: CASSSGGAGAYNEQFF. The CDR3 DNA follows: TGTGCCAGCAGCTCTGGCGGAGCTGGTGCCTACAATGAGCAGTTCTTC.

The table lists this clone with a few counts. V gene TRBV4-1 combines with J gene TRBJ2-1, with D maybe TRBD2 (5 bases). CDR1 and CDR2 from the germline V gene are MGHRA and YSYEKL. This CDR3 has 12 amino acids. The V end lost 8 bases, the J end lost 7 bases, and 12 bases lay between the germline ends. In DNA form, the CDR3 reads TGCGCCAGCTCTCGGGGTTGGAATGAGCAGTTCTTC. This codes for CASSRGWNEQFF.

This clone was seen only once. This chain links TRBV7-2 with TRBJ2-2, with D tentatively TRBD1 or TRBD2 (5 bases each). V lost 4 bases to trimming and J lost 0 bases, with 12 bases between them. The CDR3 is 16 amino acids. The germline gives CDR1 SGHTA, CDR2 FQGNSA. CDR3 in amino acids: CASSSNRDPNTGELFF. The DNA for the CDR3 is TGTGCCAGCAGCTCCAACCGGGACCCGAACACCGGGGAGCTGTTTTTT.

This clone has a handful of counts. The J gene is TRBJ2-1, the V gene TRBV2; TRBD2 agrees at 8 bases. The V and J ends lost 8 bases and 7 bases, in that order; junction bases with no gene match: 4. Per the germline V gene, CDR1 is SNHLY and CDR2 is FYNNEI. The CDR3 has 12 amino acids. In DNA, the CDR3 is TGTGCCAGCGACGGGACTAGGAATGAGCAGTTCTTC. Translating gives CASDGTRNEQFF.

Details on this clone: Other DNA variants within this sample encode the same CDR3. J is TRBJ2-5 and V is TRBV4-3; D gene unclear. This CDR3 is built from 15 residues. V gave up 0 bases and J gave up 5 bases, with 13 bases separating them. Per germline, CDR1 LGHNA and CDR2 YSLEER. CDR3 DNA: TGCGCCAGCAGCCAAGAGGCGTCTTATCAGGAGACCCAGTACTTC. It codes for CASSQEASYQETQYF.

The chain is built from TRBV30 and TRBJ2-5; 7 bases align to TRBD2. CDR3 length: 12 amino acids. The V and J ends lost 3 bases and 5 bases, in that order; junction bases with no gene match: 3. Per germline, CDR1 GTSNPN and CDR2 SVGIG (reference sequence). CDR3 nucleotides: TGTGCCTGGAGCCACGGGGGGGAGACCCAGTACTTC. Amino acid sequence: CAWSHGGETQYF.

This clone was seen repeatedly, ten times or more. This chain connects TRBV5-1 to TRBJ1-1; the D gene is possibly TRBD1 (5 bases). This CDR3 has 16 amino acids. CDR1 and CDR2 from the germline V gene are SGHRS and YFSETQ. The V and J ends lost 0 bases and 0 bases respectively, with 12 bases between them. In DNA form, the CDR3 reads TGCGCCAGCAGCTTGGATTCAGGGATTATGAACACTGAAGCTTTCTTT. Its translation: CASSLDSGIMNTEAFF.

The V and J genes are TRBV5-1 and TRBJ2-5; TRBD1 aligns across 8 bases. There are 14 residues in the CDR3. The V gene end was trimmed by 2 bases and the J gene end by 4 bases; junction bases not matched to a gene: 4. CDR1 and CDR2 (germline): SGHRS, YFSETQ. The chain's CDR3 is CASSFQGAGETQYF. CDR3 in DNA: TGCGCCAGCAGCTTTCAGGGGGCTGGAGAGACCCAGTACTTC.

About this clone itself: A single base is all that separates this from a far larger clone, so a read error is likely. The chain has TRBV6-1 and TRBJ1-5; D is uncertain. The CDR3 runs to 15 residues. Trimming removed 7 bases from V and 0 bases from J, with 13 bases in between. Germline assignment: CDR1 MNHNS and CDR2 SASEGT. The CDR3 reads CASKPMQNSNQPQHF. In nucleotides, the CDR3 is TGTGCCAGCAAGCCTATGCAAAATAGCAATCAGCCCCAGCATTTT.

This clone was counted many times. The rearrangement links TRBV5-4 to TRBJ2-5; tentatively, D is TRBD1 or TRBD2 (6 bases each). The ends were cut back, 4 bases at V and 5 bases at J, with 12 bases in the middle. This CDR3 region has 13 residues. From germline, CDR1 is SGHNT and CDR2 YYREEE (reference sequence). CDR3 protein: CASSGGREETQYF. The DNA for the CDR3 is TGTGCCAGCAGCGGGGGGCGCGAGGAGACCCAGTACTTC.

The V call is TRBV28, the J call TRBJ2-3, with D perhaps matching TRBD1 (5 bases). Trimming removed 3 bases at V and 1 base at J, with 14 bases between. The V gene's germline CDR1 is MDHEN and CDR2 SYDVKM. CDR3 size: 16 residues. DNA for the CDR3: TGTGCCAGCAGTTTTAGGGGCGGTGGGGGCACAGATACGCAGTATTTT. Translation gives CASSFRGGGGTDTQYF.

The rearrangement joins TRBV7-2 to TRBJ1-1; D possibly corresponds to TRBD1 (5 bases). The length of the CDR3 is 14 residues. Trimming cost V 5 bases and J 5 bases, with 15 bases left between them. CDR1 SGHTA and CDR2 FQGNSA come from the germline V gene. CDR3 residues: CASSPRQLRTEAFF. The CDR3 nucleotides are TGTGCCAGCAGCCCCCGACAGTTGAGGACTGAAGCTTTCTTT.

The chain's CDR3 is CASSLDRGYGNTIYF. The CDR3 DNA reads TGCGCCAGCAGCTTGGACAGGGGGTATGGAAACACCATATATTTT. The genes are TRBV5-1 and TRBJ1-3, with TRBD1 identical over 8 bases. The CDR3 has 15 amino acids. CDR1 and CDR2 (germline): SGHRS, YFSETQ. V lost 0 bases, J lost 3 bases, and 2 bases stayed unmatched.

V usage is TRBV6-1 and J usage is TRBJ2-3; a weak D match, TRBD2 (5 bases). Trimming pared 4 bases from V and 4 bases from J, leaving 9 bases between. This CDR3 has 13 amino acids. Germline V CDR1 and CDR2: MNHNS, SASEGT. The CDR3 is CASSGRFADTQYF. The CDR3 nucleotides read TGTGCCAGCAGTGGGAGGTTTGCAGATACGCAGTATTTT.

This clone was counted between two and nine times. The CDR3 DNA sequence: TGTGCCAGCAGTCCCCGGGCAGGGGGGGGCTACGAGCAGTACTTC. This gives the protein CASSPRAGGGYEQYF. This sequence joins TRBV27 and TRBJ2-7; D might be TRBD1 or TRBD2, each matching 7 bases. Germline V CDR1 and CDR2: MNHEY, SMNVEV (reference sequence). The CDR3 is made up of 15 amino acids. The V and J ends lost 5 bases and 3 bases respectively, with 17 bases between them.

In nucleotides, the CDR3 is TGTGCCAGCAGCGTAGCACCCACCGGGGAGCTGTTTTTT. Translating it yields CASSVAPTGELFF. The rearrangement uses TRBV9 and TRBJ2-2, with no clear D. V was shortened by 0 bases and J by 4 bases, with 4 bases between the two germline ends. The CDR3 length is 13 residues. Germline values: CDR1 SGDLS, CDR2 YYNGEE.